This T cell receptor beta chain was obtained from a study of T cell clonality in common variable immunodeficiency. General observations from the study: Common variable immunodeficiency TCR beta sequences reportedly had fewer deletions and N-nucleotide insertions. CVID patient heterogeneity limited repertoire-clinical complication correlations. The cause of increased CVID clonality remains unclear without subpopulation sequencing.

Trimming cost V 3 bases and J 1 base; bases outside gene matches: 0. The germline CDR1 and CDR2 sequences are SGHTA and FQGNSA. There are 15 residues in the CDR3. This clone is medium-sized. Its antigen is unidentified. The read comes to an end 3 residues before the CDR3 does, leaving the germline J gene to fill in the end. TCRdb's table, derived via immunoSEQ multiplex PCR, lists solely in-frame clones and lacks some. The sample contains 9,400 or so clones, none of them singletons. The rearrangement joins TRBV7-2 to TRBJ2-2, with 9 bases that match TRBD1. This sequence was found in a human donor with common variable immunodeficiency. Material for sequencing was peripheral blood mononuclear cells. CDR3 residues: CASSLTGGNTGELFF. The covered CDR3 bases are TGTGCCAGCAGCTTGACAGGGGGGAACACCGGGGAG.